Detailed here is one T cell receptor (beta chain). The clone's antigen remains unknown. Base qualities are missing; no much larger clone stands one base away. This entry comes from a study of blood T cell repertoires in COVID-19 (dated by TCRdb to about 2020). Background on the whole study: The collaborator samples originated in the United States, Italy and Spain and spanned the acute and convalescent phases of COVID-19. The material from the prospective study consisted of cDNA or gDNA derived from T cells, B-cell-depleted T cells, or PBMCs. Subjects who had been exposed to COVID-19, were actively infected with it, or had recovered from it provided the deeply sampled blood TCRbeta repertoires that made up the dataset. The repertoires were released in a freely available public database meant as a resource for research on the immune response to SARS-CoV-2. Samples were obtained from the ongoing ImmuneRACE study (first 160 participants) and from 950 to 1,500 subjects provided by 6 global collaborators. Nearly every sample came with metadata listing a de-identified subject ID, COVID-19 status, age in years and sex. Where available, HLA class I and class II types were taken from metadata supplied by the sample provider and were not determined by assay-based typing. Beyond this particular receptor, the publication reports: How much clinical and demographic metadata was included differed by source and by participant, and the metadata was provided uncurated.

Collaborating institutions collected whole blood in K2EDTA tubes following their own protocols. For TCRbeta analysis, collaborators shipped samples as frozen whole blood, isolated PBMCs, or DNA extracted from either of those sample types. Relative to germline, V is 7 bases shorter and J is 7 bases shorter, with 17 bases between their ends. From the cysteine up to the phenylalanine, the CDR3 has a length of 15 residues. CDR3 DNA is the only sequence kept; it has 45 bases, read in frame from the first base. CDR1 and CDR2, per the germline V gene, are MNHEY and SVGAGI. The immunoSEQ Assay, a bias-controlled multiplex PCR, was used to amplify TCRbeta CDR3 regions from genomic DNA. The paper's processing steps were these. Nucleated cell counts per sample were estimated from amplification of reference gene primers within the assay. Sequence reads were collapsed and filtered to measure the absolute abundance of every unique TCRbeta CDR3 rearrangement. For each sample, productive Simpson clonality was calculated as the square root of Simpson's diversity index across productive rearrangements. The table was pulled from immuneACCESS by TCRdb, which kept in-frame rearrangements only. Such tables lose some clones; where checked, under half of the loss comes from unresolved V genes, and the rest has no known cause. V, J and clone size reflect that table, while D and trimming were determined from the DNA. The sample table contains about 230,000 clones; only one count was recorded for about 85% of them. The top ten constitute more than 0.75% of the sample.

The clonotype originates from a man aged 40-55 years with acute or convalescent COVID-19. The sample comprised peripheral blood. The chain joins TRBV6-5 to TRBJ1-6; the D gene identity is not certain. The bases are TGTGCCAGCAACGAGGTGGCGGGTTTAAATTCACCCCTCCACTTT. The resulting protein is CASNEVAGLNSPLHF.